Given below is one T cell receptor (beta chain) in context. This sample was included in a study of human T cells and chemical hapten exposure. The germline V gene encodes CDR1 DFQATT and CDR2 SNEGSKA (reference sequence). V was trimmed by 3 bases and J by 3 bases, leaving 3 bases between them. This CDR3 region has 11 residues. Time point denoted: pre-sensitization, week 0. Stated treatment: therapeutic diphenylcyclopropenone sensitization with weekly scalp DPC. Using its own MiXCR run on the RACE reads, TCRdb lists one record per CDR3 protein. Here the sample spans 120,000 or so distinct CDR3 sequences, approximately 15% being singletons.

The chain joins TRBV20-1 to TRBJ2-1; no clear D. Sequenced here: whole blood, sampled in connection with sensitization to the hapten diphenylcyclopropenone (DPC). This clonotype originated in a woman between 18 and 29 years old with alopecia areata. Some clones in this sample may be carry-over from other donors' samples. This CDR3 is CSARDYNEQFF. For the CDR3, the DNA is TGCAGTGCTAGGGACTACAATGAGCAGTTCTTC.